The sequence of this T cell receptor (beta chain) was determined in a study of blood T cells in healthy people across ages. The CDR3 is made up of 14 amino acids. With 1 base clipped from V and 4 bases from J, the junction kept 3 bases outside the gene matches. Germline CDR1 and CDR2: MNHNS and SASEGT. Primed by a sample-barcoded 5' primer and a J-beta primer mix, a second PCR proceeded for 7 to 11 cycles. Every cDNA molecule carried a tag from a template-switch adaptor bearing 12 random nucleotides. In TCRdb, the 5' RACE reads were re-called with MiXCR into one record per CDR3 protein. The sample yields about 830,000 distinct CDR3 sequences, 62% seen once. Regarding the study as a whole: Both higher diversity and more naive CD4+ cells marked long-lived donors when set against aged donors.

Regarding this clonotype: Antigen: not known.

The amount of total RNA extracted per sample was at least 6 micrograms. The sequence derives from a man aged 25-40 years in good health. Sequenced sample: blood. This chain links TRBV6-1 with TRBJ2-5, with TRBD1 matching over 7 bases. DNA for the CDR3: TGTGCCAGCAGTGAAGACAGGGGCCGAGAGACCCAGTACTTC. As protein: CASSEDRGRETQYF.